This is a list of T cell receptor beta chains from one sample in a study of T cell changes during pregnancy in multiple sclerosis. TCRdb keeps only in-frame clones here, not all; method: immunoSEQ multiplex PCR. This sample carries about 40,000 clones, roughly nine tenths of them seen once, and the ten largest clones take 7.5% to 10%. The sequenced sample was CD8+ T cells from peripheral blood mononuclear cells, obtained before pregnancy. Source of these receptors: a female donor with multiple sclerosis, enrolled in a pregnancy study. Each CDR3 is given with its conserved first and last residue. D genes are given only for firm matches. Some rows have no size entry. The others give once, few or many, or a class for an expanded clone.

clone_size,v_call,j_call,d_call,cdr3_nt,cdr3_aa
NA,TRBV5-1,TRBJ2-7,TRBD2,TGCGCCAGCAGCTCGCCGGGACTAGGGATCTACGAGCAGTACTTC,CASSSPGLGIYEQYF
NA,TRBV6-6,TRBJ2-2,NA,TGTGCCACGAATAGCGAGAACACCGGGGAGCTGTTTTTT,CATNSENTGELFF
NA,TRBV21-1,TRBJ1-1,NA,TGTGCCAGCAGCACCAGGACAGTACTGGCTGAAGCTTTCTTT,CASSTRTVLAEAFF
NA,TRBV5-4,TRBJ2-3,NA,TGTGCCAGCAGCTCGTCGGGAGAGGGCACAGATACGCAGTATTTT,CASSSSGEGTDTQYF
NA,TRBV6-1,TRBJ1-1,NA,TGTGCCACGCGAGGGAACACTGAAGCTTTCTTT,CATRGNTEAFF
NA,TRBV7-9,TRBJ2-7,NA,TGTGCCAGCAGCCTACGGGACACCTTCTACGAGCAGTACTTC,CASSLRDTFYEQYF
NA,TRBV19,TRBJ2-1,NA,TGTGCCAGTAGTAGGGCGATGCTCTACAATGAGCAGTTCTTC,CASSRAMLYNEQFF
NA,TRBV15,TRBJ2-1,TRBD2,TGTGCCACGGAGCCGACGAGCGGGAGAGAATACAATGAGCAGTTCTTC,CATEPTSGREYNEQFF
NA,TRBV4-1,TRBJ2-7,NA,TGCGCCAGCAGCCAAGACATTTCCTACGAGCAGTACTTC,CASSQDISYEQYF
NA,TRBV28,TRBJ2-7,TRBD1,TGTGCCAGCAGTCCCGGGACAGGGGGCTACGAGCAGTACTTC,CASSPGTGGYEQYF
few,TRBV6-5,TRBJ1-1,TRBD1,TGTGCCAGCAGTACAGGGGGCCTGTTCGCTGAAGCTTTCTTT,CASSTGGLFAEAFF
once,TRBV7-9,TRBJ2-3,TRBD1,TGTGCCAGCAGCTTAGTACAGGGGGTTCGGGATACGCAGTATTTT,CASSLVQGVRDTQYF
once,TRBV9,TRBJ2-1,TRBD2,TGTGCCAGCAGCGTAGGCGGGAGGAATGAGCAGTTCTTC,CASSVGGRNEQFF
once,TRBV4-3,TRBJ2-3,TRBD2,TGCGCCAGCAGCCAGTCTATACTAGCGGCCTCAGATACGCAGTATTTT,CASSQSILAASDTQYF
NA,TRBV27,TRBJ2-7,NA,TGTGCCAGCAGTTTCATGGGAGACTACCCCAAACCCCCGTCCACCGAGCAGTACTTC,CASSFMGDYPKPPSTEQYF
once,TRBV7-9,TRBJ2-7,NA,TGTGCCAGCAGCTTACTGAGACAGGAGAAAGGAGTCTACGAGCAGTACTTC,CASSLLRQEKGVYEQYF
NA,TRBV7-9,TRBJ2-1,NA,TGTGCCAGCAGCTTAGTTCCCCCGCAGCAGGGTGAGCAGTTCTTC,CASSLVPPQQGEQFF
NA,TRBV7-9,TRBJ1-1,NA,TGTGCCAGCAGCACCCCCCAGGGGTTGAACACTGAAGCTTTCTTT,CASSTPQGLNTEAFF
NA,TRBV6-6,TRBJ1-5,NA,TGTGCCAGCAGTTTACAAGAATATAGCAATCAGCCCCAGCATTTT,CASSLQEYSNQPQHF
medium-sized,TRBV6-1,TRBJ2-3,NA,TGTGCCACCCAACAGAGGGAAACAGATACGCAGTATTTT,CATQQRETDTQYF
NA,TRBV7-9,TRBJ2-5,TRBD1,TGTGCCAGCAGCCCGTACACAGGGGGTGGAGAGACCCAGTACTTC,CASSPYTGGGETQYF
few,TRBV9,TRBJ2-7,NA,TGTGCCAGCAGCGTTACGGACTCCCCCTACGAGCAGTACTTC,CASSVTDSPYEQYF
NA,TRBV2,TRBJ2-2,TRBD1,TGTGCCAGCAGGTTGCCGGGACAGGGATTGGTGGGCACCGGGGAGCTGTTTTTT,CASRLPGQGLVGTGELFF
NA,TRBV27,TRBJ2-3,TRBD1,TGTGCCAGCAGTTTATCGAGGCCGGGACAGGGGATCACAGATACGCAGTATTTT,CASSLSRPGQGITDTQYF
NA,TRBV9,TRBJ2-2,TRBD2,TGTGCCAGCAGCGATCGTGGGGGGGTGAACACCGGGGAGCTGTTTTTT,CASSDRGGVNTGELFF
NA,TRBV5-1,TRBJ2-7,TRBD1,TGCGCCAGCAGCTTCCGACAGGGTGGATTCTACGAGCAGTACTTC,CASSFRQGGFYEQYF
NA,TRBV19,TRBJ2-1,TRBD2,TGTGCCAGTAGTATGACTAGCGGGAGTAGGAATGAGCAGTTCTTC,CASSMTSGSRNEQFF
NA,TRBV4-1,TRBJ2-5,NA,TGCGCCAGCAGCCGGGTGATTAGCGGAAGCATATTACAAGAGACCCAGTACTTC,CASSRVISGSILQETQYF